These 32 T cell receptor beta chains came from one sample sequenced in a study of OX40 agonist ivuxolimab in advanced cancers. Sequenced by immunoSEQ multiplex PCR; TCRdb stores in-frame clones only, minus some. This table has 60,000 to 80,000 clones, approximately 84% appearing once. Sample: CD4+ or CD8+ T cells sorted from blood, taken in a trial of the OX40 agonist ivuxolimab. These receptors originate from an adult with an advanced solid tumor such as melanoma, head and neck, liver or kidney cancer.

The chain employs TRBV6-1 and TRBJ1-4, with TRBD1 matching over 9 bases. Per germline, CDR1 MNHNS and CDR2 SASEGT. V lost 4 bases to trimming and J lost 0 bases; unmatched junction nucleotides: 6. The CDR3 consists of 17 residues. The CDR3 region is CASSAGQGSATNEKLFF. The DNA of the CDR3 is TGTGCCAGCAGTGCGGGACAGGGATCTGCAACTAATGAAAAACTGTTTTTT.

The rearrangement joins TRBV27 to TRBJ2-1; D unresolved. CDR1 and CDR2 (germline): MNHEY, SMNVEV (reference sequence). This CDR3 spans 14 amino acids. With 4 bases removed from V and 7 bases from J, the gap between germline ends came to 14 bases. The CDR3 nucleotides are TGTGCCAGCAGTTCCCCCCATGTCGGAAATGAGCAGTTCTTC. Translated, it gives CASSSPHVGNEQFF.

The V and J genes are TRBV4-1 and TRBJ1-1, with 7 bases that match TRBD1. CDR1 MGHRA and CDR2 YSYEKL come from the germline V gene. There are 15 residues in the CDR3. The V gene end was trimmed by 1 base and the J gene end by 6 bases; junction bases not matched to a gene: 8. CDR3 DNA sequence: TGCGCCAGCAGCCAAGCCGACAGGGAGGAACCTGAAGCTTTCTTT. Amino acid sequence: CASSQADREEPEAFF.

The chain is built from TRBV6-1 and TRBJ2-5; D gene unclear. The CDR3 totals 12 residues. CDR1 and CDR2 from the germline V gene are MNHNS and SASEGT. V was trimmed by 1 base and J by 8 bases, leaving 8 bases between them. As DNA, the CDR3 is TGTGCCAGCAGTGAAGGGGGTGCAACCCAGTACTTC. Protein product: CASSEGGATQYF.

This clone was observed a handful of times. This sequence joins TRBV2 and TRBJ2-5, with 7 bases lining up with TRBD1. Germline CDR1 SNHLY, CDR2 FYNNEI. The CDR3 contains 14 residues. V was pared by 10 bases and J by 5 bases, with 13 bases of the junction left unmatched. CDR3 protein: CATSGQLFGETQYF. The CDR3, as DNA: TGTGCCACCTCGGGACAGCTGTTTGGGGAGACCCAGTACTTC.

This chain links TRBV5-4 with TRBJ2-5; TRBD2 matches at 9 bases. The DNA end lines up better with TRBJ2-7; the J call may be wrong. The CDR3 runs 15 residues. Germline CDR1 reads SGHNT; CDR2 reads YYREEE (reference sequence). The CDR3 loop is CASSWGGTSIYEQYF. The DNA of the CDR3 is TGTGCCAGCAGCTGGGGGGGGACTAGCATATACGAGCAGTACTTC.

On this clone itself: The same CDR3 also results from other DNA sequences found in this sample. The rearrangement joins TRBV9 to TRBJ2-7, with TRBD2 matching 10 bases. V dropped 0 bases and J dropped 4; count of bases not matched to a gene: 4. This CDR3 contains 15 residues. Germline lookup yields CDR1 SGDLS and CDR2 YYNGEE. CDR3 protein: CASSVALAGVYEQYF. CDR3 nucleotide sequence: TGTGCCAGCAGCGTAGCTCTAGCGGGAGTTTACGAGCAGTACTTC.

Only a few counts were recorded for this clone. J is TRBJ2-3 and V is TRBV5-1, with a weak D call TRBD2 (7 bases). V was clipped by 0 bases and J by 1 base, with 12 bases between them. The CDR3 sequence is 16 residues long. Germline V CDR1 and CDR2: SGHRS, YFSETQ. CDR3 in DNA: TGCGCCAGCAGCTTGGGCCGGGGGGCTGGCACAGATACGCAGTATTTT. It encodes CASSLGRGAGTDTQYF.

This clone was recorded only once. The CDR3 is CASSSLDRVSYNEQFF. CDR3 bases: TGTGCCAGCAGCTCCCTGGACAGGGTCTCCTACAATGAGCAGTTCTTC. The chain has TRBV7-9 and TRBJ2-1; 8 bases align to TRBD1. The length of the CDR3 is 16 residues. CDR1 is SEHNR and CDR2 is FQNEAQ in the germline V gene (reference sequence). J was trimmed by 0 bases and V by 4 bases; bases with no gene match: 5. The full variable domain, with the rest looked up from reference TRBV7-9 and TRBJ2-1, is DTGVSQNPRHKITKRGQNVTFRCDPISEHNRLYWYRQTLGQGPEFLTYFQNEAQLEKSRLLSDRFSAERPKGSFSTLEIQRTEQGDSAMYLCASSSLDRVSYNEQFFGPGTRLTVL.

This clone appeared once. Its ends do not fully match the called genes, so a read error is possible. This chain links TRBV7-9 with TRBJ1-2; 7 positions match TRBD1. The CDR3 is 15 amino acids. Germline V gene data show CDR1 as SEHNR and CDR2 as FQNEAQ (reference sequence). The CDR3 region is CASSLGVGGLEGYTF. The CDR3 DNA is TGTGCCAGCAGTTTAGGGGTAGGGGGCTTAGAAGGCTACACCTTC.

J is TRBJ2-4 and V is TRBV7-9, with a weak D call TRBD1 (5 bases). The CDR3 has 14 residues. From germline, CDR1 is SEHNR and CDR2 FQNEAQ (reference sequence). V was shortened by 5 bases and J by 5 bases, with 13 bases between the two germline ends. The CDR3: CASSLPEGENIQYF. The CDR3 DNA is TGTGCCAGCAGCCTCCCGGAAGGGGAAAACATTCAGTACTTC.

V is TRBV10-3 and J is TRBJ1-3, with unresolved D. Trimming pared 6 bases from V and 0 bases from J, leaving 9 bases between. The CDR3 has 14 amino acids. The germline CDR1 and CDR2 sequences are ENHRY and SYGVKD. The CDR3 spells CAIRQPDSGNTIYF. CDR3 coding DNA: TGTGCCATCAGGCAGCCTGACTCTGGAAACACCATATATTTT.

The chain is built from TRBV6-5 and TRBJ1-5; the D is unclear. Germline loops: CDR1 MNHEY, CDR2 SVGAGI. This CDR3 is 13 amino acids long. Trimming removed 4 bases from V and 4 bases from J, with 8 bases in between. CDR3 nucleotides: TGTGCCAGCAGTTGGGCCGGTAATCAGCCCCAGCATTTT. Protein product: CASSWAGNQPQHF.

The V gene is TRBV5-4, the J gene TRBJ1-1; maybe TRBD1 (5 bases). CDR1 is SGHNT and CDR2 is YYREEE in the germline V gene (reference sequence). Trimming stripped 0 bases from V and 4 bases from J, with 7 bases between. This CDR3 region has 13 residues. The CDR3 loop reads CASSLDTGTEAFF. The DNA for the CDR3 is TGTGCCAGCAGCTTGGATACAGGCACTGAAGCTTTCTTT.

The CDR3 sequence: CASNPEGTPYNEQFF. The CDR3 DNA sequence: TGTGCCAGTAACCCGGAGGGTACGCCCTACAATGAGCAGTTCTTC. V gene TRBV19 combines with J gene TRBJ2-1, with a possible D match to TRBD2 (6 bases). Germline lookup yields CDR1 LNHDA and CDR2 SQIVND (reference sequence). This CDR3 is 15 amino acids long. Deletions cut 7 bases from V and 2 bases from J, with 15 bases between. Using reference TRBV19 and TRBJ2-1 for the parts outside the CDR3, the full variable domain is DGGITQSPKYLFRKEGQNVTLSCEQNLNHDAMYWYRQDPGQGLRLIYYSQIVNDFQKGDIAEGYSVSREKKESFPLTVTSAQKNPTAFYLCASNPEGTPYNEQFFGPGTRLTVL.

The chain links TRBV7-9 to TRBJ2-1; 8 bases fit TRBD2. This CDR3 contains 15 residues. V shed 5 bases and J 7 bases; nucleotides not matched to a gene: 10. CDR1 and CDR2 from the germline V gene are SEHNR and FQNEAQ (reference sequence). The CDR3 region has the DNA TGTGCCAGCAGCGCGGGGGGTTCCCATGGGAATGAGCAGTTCTTC. Its translation is CASSAGGSHGNEQFF.

CDR3 protein: CASSWRGTSPLHF. In nucleotides, the CDR3 is TGCGCCAGCAGTTGGAGGGGGACTTCACCCCTCCACTTT. The chain links TRBV10-2 to TRBJ1-6; a possible D gene is TRBD1 (6 bases). Trimming removed 5 bases from V and 9 bases from J, with 11 bases in between. The germline V gene has CDR1 WSHSY and CDR2 SAAADI. The length of the CDR3 is 13 residues.

The chain links TRBV11-3 to TRBJ2-7; 10 positions agree with TRBD1. CDR3 size: 14 residues. Germline assignment: CDR1 SGHNT and CDR2 YENEEA. V lost 5 bases to trimming and J lost 5 bases; unmatched junction nucleotides: 6. CDR3 DNA: TGTGCCAGCAGCCGACAGGGGGCGGTCAACGAGCAGTACTTC. This translates into CASSRQGAVNEQYF.

V usage is TRBV11-2 and J usage is TRBJ2-1; D ambiguous. The CDR3 sequence is 15 residues long. Trimming removed 1 base from V and 0 bases from J, with 7 bases in between. The germline CDR1 and CDR2 sequences are SGHAT and FQNNGV. CDR3 residues: CASSLGGSSYNEQFF. For the CDR3, the DNA is TGTGCCAGCAGCTTAGGCGGTAGCTCCTACAATGAGCAGTTCTTC.

The rearrangement uses TRBV7-9 and TRBJ1-2; TRBD1 agrees at 7 bases. Germline V gives CDR1 SEHNR, CDR2 FQNEAQ (reference sequence). Losses at the gene ends were 6 bases for V and 4 bases for J; bases not matched to a gene: 5. CDR3 length: 13 residues. As DNA, the CDR3 is TGTGCCAGCAGTTGGGACAGATCCTATGGCTACACCTTC. It specifies CASSWDRSYGYTF.

The chain joins TRBV18 to TRBJ1-5, with 8 positions matching TRBD1. J was trimmed by 5 bases and V by 7 bases; bases with no gene match: 4. The CDR3 runs 13 residues. Germline V gene lookup returns CDR1 KGHSH and CDR2 LQKENI. The CDR3 bases are TGTGCCAGCTGCTTGGACAGGGATCAGCCCCAGCATTTT. It translates to CASCLDRDQPQHF. Based on the CDR3 plus reference TRBV18 and TRBJ1-5, the full variable domain is NAGVMQNPRHLVRRRGQEARLRCSPMKGHSHVYWYRQLPEEGLKFMVYLQKENIIDESGMPKERFSAEFPKEGPSILRIQQVVRGDSAAYFCASCLDRDQPQHFGDGTRLSIL.

This chain joins TRBV13 and TRBJ2-2, with D perhaps TRBD1 (6 bases). Germline V gene sequence: CDR1 PRHDT, CDR2 FYEKMQ (reference sequence). Trimming took off 7 bases at V and 5 bases at J, with 11 bases between the two ends. The length of the CDR3 is 13 residues. DNA of the CDR3: TGTGCCAGCACCCTAGGGGGAACCGGGGAGCTGTTTTTT. Encoded protein: CASTLGGTGELFF.

This clone was observed a single time. The chain employs TRBV29-1 and TRBJ1-2; no clear D. The CDR3 totals 10 residues. With 3 bases removed from V and 2 bases from J, the gap between germline ends came to 1 base. Germline CDR1 SQVTM, CDR2 ANQGSEA. The CDR3 spells CSVDNYGYTF. In nucleotides, the CDR3 is TGCAGCGTTGACAACTATGGCTACACCTTC.

The rearrangement links TRBV4-2 to TRBJ2-3; 10 bases line up with TRBD2. The junction had 11 bases not matched to a gene; V was cut back by 0 bases and J by 5 bases. The CDR3 covers 18 residues. Germline V CDR1 and CDR2: LGHNA, YNFKEQ. DNA for the CDR3: TGTGCCAGCAGCCAAGACGGGACCGGGACTAGCGTAAAAGATACGCAGTATTTT. Translated, it gives CASSQDGTGTSVKDTQYF.

The rearrangement uses TRBV6-5 and TRBJ1-5; TRBD1 is a possible D gene (6 bases). Trimming cost V 6 bases and J 6 bases, with 12 bases left between them. The CDR3 spans 13 residues. Germline lookup yields CDR1 MNHEY and CDR2 SVGAGI. This CDR3 is CASSSVGGQPQHF. For the CDR3, the DNA is TGTGCCAGCAGCTCGGTAGGGGGTCAGCCCCAGCATTTT.

V gene TRBV7-8 combines with J gene TRBJ2-2; 9 nucleotides match TRBD2. CDR3 length: 17 amino acids. V shed 5 bases and J 7 bases; nucleotides not matched to a gene: 14. Germline loops: CDR1 SGHVS, CDR2 FQNEAQ. The CDR3 DNA sequence: TGTGCCAGCAGCCTGCCTAGGCGGGGGGGACGGTTCGGGGAGCTGTTTTTT. Translating gives CASSLPRRGGRFGELFF.

The chain employs TRBV5-1 and TRBJ2-7, with no clear D. Germline V CDR1 and CDR2: SGHRS, YFSETQ. The CDR3 is made up of 15 amino acids. Between the trimmed V and J ends, which lost 0 bases and 2 bases, there was a span of 12 bases. This CDR3 is CASSLDPNPTYEQYF. CDR3 sequence (DNA): TGCGCCAGCAGCTTGGACCCGAACCCTACCTACGAGCAGTACTTC.

This chain joins TRBV21-1 and TRBJ1-2; the tabulated D call, TRBD1, remains unverified against the DNA. TRBV21-1 corresponds to a pseudogene. The CDR3 length is 14 residues. The CDR3 region is CASSPGTGTYGYTF. Here the CDR3 DNA reads TGCGCCAGCAGTCCCGGGACAGGGACCTATGGCTACACCTTC.

The chain couples TRBV11-2 to TRBJ2-1; D might be TRBD2 (7 bases). There are 14 residues in the CDR3. Germline values: CDR1 SGHAT, CDR2 FQNNGV. V was trimmed by 8 bases and J by 8 bases, leaving 19 bases between them. CDR3 sequence reads: CASGQNGGGDEQFF. The CDR3 DNA is TGTGCCAGCGGCCAAAATGGGGGGGGCGATGAGCAGTTCTTC.

The chain recombines TRBV6-5 with TRBJ2-7; D gene ambiguous. Germline assignment: CDR1 MNHEY and CDR2 SVGAGI. V lost 0 bases, J lost 3 bases, and 9 bases lay in between. The CDR3 has 14 residues. The CDR3 coding sequence is TGTGCCAGCAGTTACTCTACAGAGATCTACGAGCAGTACTTC. Translated, it gives CASSYSTEIYEQYF.

The CDR3 reads CAWSGGVSGNTIYF. The CDR3 bases are TGTGCCTGGAGTGGGGGAGTCTCTGGAAACACCATATATTTT. The chain has TRBV30 and TRBJ1-3; D not certain. The V gene's germline CDR1 is GTSNPN and CDR2 SVGIG (reference sequence). Trimming took 1 base from V and 0 from J, leaving 7 bases between them. The CDR3 has 14 amino acids.

CDR3 residues: CATTGQGTTEAFF. CDR3 coding DNA: TGTGCCACCACAGGGCAGGGGACCACTGAAGCTTTCTTT. This chain joins TRBV2 and TRBJ1-1; D might be TRBD1 (6 bases). Trimming removed 10 bases from V and 4 bases from J, with 16 bases in between. This CDR3 contains 13 residues. Germline V gene lookup returns CDR1 SNHLY and CDR2 FYNNEI.